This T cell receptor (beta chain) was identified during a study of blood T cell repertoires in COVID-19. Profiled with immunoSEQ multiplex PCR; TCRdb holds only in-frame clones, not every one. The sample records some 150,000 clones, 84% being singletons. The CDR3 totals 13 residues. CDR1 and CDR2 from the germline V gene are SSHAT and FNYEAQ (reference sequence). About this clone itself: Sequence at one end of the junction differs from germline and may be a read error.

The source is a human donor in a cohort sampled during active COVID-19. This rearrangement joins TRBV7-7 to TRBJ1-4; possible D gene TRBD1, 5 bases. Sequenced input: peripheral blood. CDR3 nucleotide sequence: TGTGCTAGCAGCTTGGCCCAGAAGGGGAAACTGTTTTTT. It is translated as CASSLAQKGKLFF.